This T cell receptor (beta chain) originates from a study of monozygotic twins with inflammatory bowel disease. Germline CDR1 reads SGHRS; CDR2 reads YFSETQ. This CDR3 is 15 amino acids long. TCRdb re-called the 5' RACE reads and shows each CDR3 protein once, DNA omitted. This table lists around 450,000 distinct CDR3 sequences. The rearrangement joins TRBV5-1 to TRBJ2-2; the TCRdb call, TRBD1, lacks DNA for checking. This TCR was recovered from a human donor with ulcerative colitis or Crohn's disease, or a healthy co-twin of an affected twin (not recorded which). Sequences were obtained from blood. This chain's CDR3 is CASSLRGGRTGELFF.